This T cell receptor (beta chain) was obtained from a study of T cell clones after liver transplantation. Overall study: TCRbeta sequencing after a pre-transplant mixed lymphocyte reaction identified graft-donor-reactive clones, later tracked in post-transplant blood.

The method was immunoSEQ multiplex PCR; TCRdb's version includes in-frame clones alone and lacks a portion of them. The sample has about 20,000 clones, approximately 80% seen once. Study conclusions and caveats: Compared with third party-reactive sequences, donor-reactive ones declined more, independent of withdrawal success.

The CDR3 totals 14 residues. V was cut by 0 bases and J by 2 bases, with 8 bases left in between. CDR1 and CDR2 (germline): LNHDA, SQIVND (reference sequence). This clone is categorized as medium-sized. No antigen is known for it. This chain joins TRBV19 and TRBJ2-7, with a weak D call TRBD2 (5 bases). The source is a human patient who received a liver transplant. The T cells may come from the graft donor. The sequencing here drew on CD8+ T cells from blood, taken around 54 months after liver transplant. For the CDR3, the DNA is TGTGCCAGTAGTATAGACGGGATGCCCTACGAGCAGTACTTC. Encoded protein: CASSIDGMPYEQYF.